This TCR beta chain was sequenced for a study of T cell changes during pregnancy in multiple sclerosis. The method was immunoSEQ multiplex PCR; TCRdb's version includes in-frame clones alone and lacks a portion of them. Here the sample spans fewer than 140,000 clones, 75% to 95% being singletons. The specimen was peripheral blood, collected before pregnancy. The receptor was derived from a female donor with multiple sclerosis, enrolled in a pregnancy study.

Here the CDR3 DNA reads TGTGCCAGCAGAGAAACTCGGAACACTGAAGCTTTCTTT. Protein: CASRETRNTEAFF. V gene TRBV2 combines with J gene TRBJ1-1; D remains ambiguous. The V end lost 6 bases, the J end lost 1 base, and 9 bases lay between the germline ends. Per the germline V gene, CDR1 is SNHLY and CDR2 is FYNNEI. The CDR3 is 13 amino acids.